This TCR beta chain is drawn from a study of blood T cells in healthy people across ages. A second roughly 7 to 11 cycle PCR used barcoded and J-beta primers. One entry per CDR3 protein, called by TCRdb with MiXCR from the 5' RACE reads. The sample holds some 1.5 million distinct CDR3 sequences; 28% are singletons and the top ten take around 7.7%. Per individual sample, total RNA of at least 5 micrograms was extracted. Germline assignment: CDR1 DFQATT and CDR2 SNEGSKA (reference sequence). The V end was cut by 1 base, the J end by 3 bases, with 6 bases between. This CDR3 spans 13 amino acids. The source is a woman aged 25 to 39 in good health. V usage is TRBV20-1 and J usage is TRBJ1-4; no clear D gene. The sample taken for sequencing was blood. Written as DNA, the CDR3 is TGCAGTGCTAGAGTTGGGGCTAATGAAAAACTGTTTTTT. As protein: CSARVGANEKLFF.